These 26 T cell receptor beta chains originate from one sample sequenced in a study of blood T cell repertoires in COVID-19. Profiled with immunoSEQ multiplex PCR; TCRdb holds only in-frame clones, not every one. Here the sample spans around 400,000 clones, more than 70% being singletons. Source material: peripheral blood. The receptors stem from a woman aged 60-75 years with COVID-19, enrolled during active disease.

This rearrangement joins TRBV5-1 to TRBJ1-3; D possibly corresponds to TRBD1 (6 bases). V was shortened by 4 bases and J by 1 base, with 18 bases between the two germline ends. Germline V gene sequence: CDR1 SGHRS, CDR2 YFSETQ. The CDR3 runs 17 residues. CDR3 sequence reads: CASSPRGSILSGNTIYF. The DNA of the CDR3 is TGCGCCAGCAGCCCCAGGGGAAGCATCTTGTCTGGAAACACCATATATTTT.

This chain connects TRBV28 to TRBJ2-7; the D gene is possibly TRBD1 (6 bases). The CDR3 is made up of 13 amino acids. V was trimmed by 2 bases and J by 6 bases, leaving 11 bases between them. Germline V lookup: CDR1 MDHEN, CDR2 SYDVKM. Here the CDR3 DNA reads TGTGCCAGCAGTTTAGAGGGACAAGGCGAGCAGTACTTC. Its protein product is CASSLEGQGEQYF.

This chain links TRBV10-3 with TRBJ1-2, with 7 bases fitting TRBD1. CDR3 length equals 14 residues. Germline V gene lookup returns CDR1 ENHRY and CDR2 SYGVKD. J was trimmed by 3 bases and V by 3 bases; bases with no gene match: 4. The CDR3 DNA is TGTGCCATCAGTGAACAGGGGACGGACTATGGCTACACCTTC. Protein: CAISEQGTDYGYTF.

The rearrangement uses TRBV7-8 and TRBJ1-6; TRBD1 aligns across 7 bases. Trimming removed 5 bases from V and 5 bases from J; junction bases left unmatched: 3. The CDR3 is 14 amino acids. From germline, CDR1 is SGHVS and CDR2 FQNEAQ. The DNA of the CDR3 is TGTGCCAGCAGCCGGGACAGTGATAATTCACCCCTCCACTTT. Translating gives CASSRDSDNSPLHF. The entire variable domain, with the rest obtained from reference TRBV7-8 and TRBJ1-6, is as follows: GAGVSQSPRYKVAKRGQDVALRCDPISGHVSLFWYQQALGQGPEFLTYFQNEAQLDKSGLPSDRFFAERPEGSVSTLKIQRTQQEDSAVYLCASSRDSDNSPLHFGNGTRLTVT.

The chain combines TRBV2 with TRBJ1-4, with 7 bases lining up with TRBD1. The germline V gene has CDR1 SNHLY and CDR2 FYNNEI. V was pared by 8 bases and J by 3 bases, with 18 bases of the junction left unmatched. The CDR3 has 18 residues. The CDR3 coding sequence is TGTGCCAGCGGGGGATGGACCGGGACAGATGCCTCTAATGAAAAACTGTTTTTT. As protein: CASGGWTGTDASNEKLFF.

This clone has ten or more counts. The J gene is TRBJ1-2, the V gene TRBV5-4, with TRBD1 identical over 9 bases. V was clipped by 0 bases and J by 4 bases; unmatched bases: 4. This CDR3 region has 15 residues. The germline gives CDR1 SGHNT, CDR2 YYREEE (reference sequence). The chain's CDR3 is CASSLGDRATYGYTF. CDR3 DNA: TGTGCCAGCAGCTTGGGGGACAGGGCGACCTATGGCTACACCTTC.

J is TRBJ2-1 and V is TRBV7-9; no firm D call. Germline CDR1 is SEHNR and CDR2 is FQNEAQ (reference sequence). The ends were cut back, 5 bases at V and 0 bases at J, with 8 bases in the middle. The CDR3 sequence is 14 residues long. In DNA form, the CDR3 reads TGTGCCAGCAGCCCGCCTAGCTCCTACAATGAGCAGTTCTTC. This encodes CASSPPSSYNEQFF.

The V gene is TRBV4-1, the J gene TRBJ1-6, with 11 bases fitting TRBD1. The CDR3 is 16 residues long. The ends lost 8 bases at V and 5 bases at J; junction bases unmatched: 8. In germline, CDR1 is MGHRA, CDR2 YSYEKL. The CDR3 protein is CASGSGTGGNNSPLHF. Written as DNA, the CDR3 is TGCGCCAGCGGATCCGGGACAGGGGGGAATAATTCACCCCTCCACTTT.

The CDR3 region is CAIRAGTTEETQYF. CDR3 DNA: TGTGCCATCAGAGCCGGGACTACGGAAGAGACCCAGTACTTC. V usage is TRBV10-3 and J usage is TRBJ2-5; 7 bases match TRBD2. With 6 bases clipped from V and 3 bases from J, the junction kept 7 bases outside the gene matches. CDR1 and CDR2 (germline): ENHRY, SYGVKD. CDR3 length: 14 residues.

This chain uses TRBV28 with TRBJ2-5; D perhaps matches TRBD1 (6 bases). The CDR3 totals 15 residues. CDR1 and CDR2 from the germline V gene are MDHEN and SYDVKM. The V gene lost 3 bases and the J gene lost 2 bases, with 13 bases spanning the gap. The CDR3 sequence: CASSFSGHSQETQYF. Here the CDR3 DNA reads TGTGCCAGCAGTTTCTCGGGACACTCACAAGAGACCCAGTACTTC.

V and J are TRBV28 and TRBJ1-6, with TRBD1 matching 8 bases. Losses at the gene ends were 5 bases for V and 5 bases for J; bases not matched to a gene: 2. In germline, CDR1 is MDHEN, CDR2 SYDVKM. The length of the CDR3 is 14 residues. The chain's CDR3 is CASSRTGNNSPLHF. As DNA, the CDR3 is TGTGCCAGCAGTAGGACAGGGAATAATTCACCCCTCCACTTT.

The genes are TRBV2 and TRBJ1-1, with D tentatively TRBD1 (5 bases). This CDR3 spans 13 amino acids. V lost 7 bases, J lost 1 base, and 10 bases lay in between. CDR1 is SNHLY, CDR2 FYNNEI, per germline. The CDR3 region has the DNA TGTGCCAGCACTAGGGACTGGAACACTGAAGCTTTCTTT. Amino acids: CASTRDWNTEAFF.

The gene calls are TRBV11-2 and TRBJ1-1; tentatively, D is TRBD1 (5 bases). Germline CDR1 is SGHAT and CDR2 is FQNNGV. The CDR3 is 12 residues long. The V end lost 6 bases, the J end lost 7 bases, and 12 bases lay between the germline ends. The CDR3 is CASRGGDREAFF. The CDR3 DNA is TGTGCCAGCAGGGGGGGAGACCGTGAAGCTTTCTTT.

The rearrangement joins TRBV7-3 to TRBJ1-1, with 8 bases lining up with TRBD1. Looked up from germline, CDR1 is SGHTA and CDR2 is FQGTGA. There are 18 residues in the CDR3. The V segment lost 2 bases and the J segment 0 bases; nucleotides outside the gene matches: 11. Here the CDR3 DNA reads TGTGCCAGCAGCTTAGGGGCCCTCCACAGGGGGGTGAACACTGAAGCTTTCTTT. Translated, it gives CASSLGALHRGVNTEAFF.

The rearrangement uses TRBV7-9 and TRBJ2-7, with 8 bases matching TRBD1. V gave up 4 bases and J gave up 3 bases; unmatched junction bases: 2. The germline V gene encodes CDR1 SEHNR and CDR2 FQNEAQ (reference sequence). This CDR3 is built from 13 residues. The CDR3 spells CASSSTGVYEQYF. The DNA of the CDR3 is TGTGCCAGCAGCTCGACAGGGGTCTACGAGCAGTACTTC.

The gene calls are TRBV7-2 and TRBJ2-5; TRBD2 is a possible D gene (6 bases). The V gene lost 5 bases and the J gene lost 4 bases, with 17 bases spanning the gap. CDR1 is SGHTA, CDR2 FQGNSA, per germline. The CDR3 is 15 amino acids. The DNA for the CDR3 is TGTGCCAGCAGCAGCGGGCCTCTAGCCCCAGAGACCCAGTACTTC. Amino acids: CASSSGPLAPETQYF.

The chain couples TRBV3-1 (or the pseudogene TRBV3-2) to TRBJ1-1, with no clear D. The germline V gene has CDR1 LGHDT and CDR2 YNNKEL (reference sequence). V lost 4 bases to trimming and J lost 2 bases, with 8 bases between them. The CDR3 totals 13 residues. CDR3: CASSPSPNTEAFF. The CDR3 DNA is TGTGCCAGCAGCCCATCCCCAAACACTGAAGCTTTCTTT.

This chain uses TRBV27 with TRBJ1-2; D is ambiguous. Germline CDR1 reads MNHEY; CDR2 reads SMNVEV (reference sequence). The CDR3 is 13 residues long. The V and J ends lost 4 bases and 2 bases respectively, with 8 bases between them. CDR3 in DNA: TGTGCCAGCAGTTCCGCGGCCAACTATGGCTACACCTTC. Its protein product is CASSSAANYGYTF.

The rearrangement joins TRBV6-6 to TRBJ1-2; 11 positions match TRBD1. V lost 5 bases, J lost 3 bases, and 11 bases stayed unmatched. This CDR3 spans 17 amino acids. Looked up from germline, CDR1 is MNHNY and CDR2 is SVGAGI (reference sequence). The CDR3 loop is CASSPSRPGQGDYGYTF. CDR3 sequence (DNA): TGTGCCAGCAGTCCTTCTCGTCCGGGACAGGGGGACTATGGCTACACCTTC.

This clone was counted between two and nine times. CDR3 DNA sequence: TGTGCCAGCAGAAGACAGGCCGAATCACCCCTCCACTTT. It translates to CASRRQAESPLHF. This chain connects TRBV28 to TRBJ1-6, with D possibly being TRBD1 (6 bases). Per germline, CDR1 MDHEN and CDR2 SYDVKM. Trimming took 6 bases from V and 10 from J, leaving 13 bases between them. The CDR3 has 13 residues.

CDR3 sequence: CASSIRGGYNQPQHF. In nucleotides, the CDR3 is TGTGCCAGCAGCATCAGGGGAGGGTACAATCAGCCCCAGCATTTT. The gene calls are TRBV5-6 and TRBJ1-5, with D possibly matching TRBD1 (6 bases). This CDR3 comprises 15 residues. The V end was cut by 4 bases, the J end by 3 bases, with 14 bases between. The germline V gene has CDR1 SGHDT and CDR2 YYEEEE.

The rearrangement joins TRBV2 to TRBJ2-7, with D possibly matching TRBD2 (7 bases). V was pared by 6 bases and J by 0 bases, with 15 bases between. CDR3 length: 15 residues. Germline CDR1 reads SNHLY; CDR2 reads FYNNEI. CDR3 sequence reads: CASRGGQLYSYEQYF. The CDR3 DNA follows: TGTGCCAGCAGGGGGGGGCAGCTCTACTCCTACGAGCAGTACTTC.

This clone was picked up one time. V and J are TRBV20-1 and TRBJ2-7, with a weak D call TRBD2 (7 bases). The CDR3 sequence is 15 residues long. V was cut by 3 bases and J by 5 bases, with 20 bases left in between. Germline V gene sequence: CDR1 DFQATT, CDR2 SNEGSKA (reference sequence). For the CDR3, the DNA is TGCAGTGCTAGTGGGGGGGCGGGGGTCCCCCACGAGCAGTACTTC. Translated, it gives CSASGGAGVPHEQYF.

The CDR3 here is CASKTSGGTDTQYF. DNA of the CDR3: TGTGCCAGCAAGACTAGCGGCGGCACAGATACGCAGTATTTT. The chain is built from TRBV18 and TRBJ2-3, with 9 nucleotides matching TRBD2. The trim removed 8 bases at V and 1 base at J, leaving 4 bases unmatched. Germline V CDR1 and CDR2: KGHSH, LQKENI. This CDR3 has 14 amino acids.

This chain links TRBV5-4 with TRBJ2-7; 13 bases are shared with TRBD2. The V and J ends lost 4 bases and 4 bases, in that order; junction bases with no gene match: 5. Germline assignment: CDR1 SGHNT and CDR2 YYREEE (reference sequence). The CDR3 length is 15 residues. The CDR3 sequence: CASSQGLAGRYEQYF. The DNA for the CDR3 is TGTGCCAGCAGCCAGGGACTAGCGGGGCGGTACGAGCAGTACTTC. Variable domain in full (rest from reference TRBV5-4 and TRBJ2-7): ETGVTQSPTHLIKTRGQQVTLRCSSQSGHNTVSWYQQALGQGPQFIFQYYREEENGRGNFPPRFSGLQFPNYSSELNVNALELDDSALYLCASSQGLAGRYEQYFGPGTRLTVT.

The chain is built from TRBV27 and TRBJ2-4, with TRBD2 identical over 7 bases. Germline CDR1 is MNHEY and CDR2 is SMNVEV (reference sequence). Unmatched junction bases numbered 10, after V lost 5 bases and J lost 3 bases. The CDR3 contains 16 residues. Here the CDR3 DNA reads TGTGCCAGCAGTCCTTTGGGGGGGGAGGGCAAAAACATTCAGTACTTC. Encoded protein: CASSPLGGEGKNIQYF.